This is a list of T cell receptor beta chains from one sample in a study of OX40 agonist ivuxolimab in advanced cancers. Repertoires were generated with immunoSEQ multiplex PCR, while TCRdb's copy carries only in-frame clones and drops some. The table lists thousands of clones, about nine tenths of them singletons. This sample comprised CD4+ or CD8+ T cells sorted from blood, obtained in a trial of the OX40 agonist ivuxolimab. These receptors all come from an adult with an advanced solid tumor such as melanoma, head and neck, liver or kidney cancer. CDR3s include the opening cysteine and the closing phenylalanine or tryptophan. The D gene is left open where the match is weak. Clone size, where shown, is once, few, many, or a class for clones that have expanded.

>TRBJ2-6|NA|NA|TRBV7-9
TGTGCCAGCAGCTTAGCGGGAGGGACAGGACTATCTGGGGCCAACGTCCTGACTTTC
CASSLAGGTGLSGANVLTF
>TRBJ1-2|NA|TRBD1|TRBV27
TGTGCCAGCAGTCTAGGGACAGGGCACTATGGCTACACCTTC
CASSLGTGHYGYTF
>TRBJ2-7|NA|NA|TRBV25-1
TGTGCCAGCAGTGAATGGGCGGAGGACTACGAGCAGTACTTC
CASSEWAEDYEQYF
>TRBJ2-7|NA|NA|TRBV6-1
TGTGCCAGCAGTGAATCTTACGAGCAGTACTTC
CASSESYEQYF
>TRBJ1-5|NA|NA|TRBV27
TGTGCCAGCAGCCCCCTTGGGAGCAATCAGCCCCAGCATTTT
CASSPLGSNQPQHF
>TRBJ1-5|NA|NA|TRBV4-1
TGCGCCAGCAGCCAAGGCTCGTCAGGGAGTCAGCCCCAGCATTTT
CASSQGSSGSQPQHF
>TRBJ1-2|NA|NA|TRBV29-1
TGCAGCGTTGATCGGGGGGCGGTATCATATGGCTACACCTTC
CSVDRGAVSYGYTF
>TRBJ2-7|NA|TRBD1|TRBV19
TGTGCCAGTAGTCAGGGGGCAGGCGAGCAGTACTTC
CASSQGAGEQYF
>TRBJ1-1|NA|NA|TRBV7-9
TGTGCCAGCAGCTCTCGGACAAAGAACACTGAAGCTTTCTTT
CASSSRTKNTEAFF
>TRBJ1-2|large|NA|TRBV19
TGTGCCAGTAGTATGCGGGGGAGACATGACTATGGCTACACCTTC
CASSMRGRHDYGYTF
>TRBJ1-4|NA|NA|TRBV27
TGTGCCAGCAGTCCCCGGACGTTCCGCTCAACTAATGAAAAACTGTTTTTT
CASSPRTFRSTNEKLFF
>TRBJ2-2|once|NA|TRBV5-4
TGTGCCAGCAGCGTAGGGACCGCCCCCGGGGAGCTGTTTTTT
CASSVGTAPGELFF
>TRBJ1-5|NA|NA|TRBV2
TGTGCCAGCACGCCGATTAGGGATCAGCCCCAGCATTTT
CASTPIRDQPQHF
>TRBJ2-3|once|NA|TRBV27
TGTGCCAGCACAAACTTCATAGATACGCAGTATTTT
CASTNFIDTQYF
>TRBJ1-1|NA|TRBD1|TRBV6-9
TGTGCCAGCAGTTACGATCTGGAGGGACAGGGTGCTTTCTTT
CASSYDLEGQGAFF
>TRBJ1-1|NA|NA|TRBV19
TGTGCCAGTACCGCCGGGGTAAGGACTGAAGCTTTCTTT
CASTAGVRTEAFF
>TRBJ1-1|few|NA|TRBV6-1
TGTGTCAGCGGCAAGGAGAACACTGAAGCTTTCTTT
CVSGKENTEAFF
>TRBJ2-1|NA|TRBD2|TRBV4-1
TGCGCCAGCAGCCAAGGGCCCCTAGCGGCCTCCTACAATGAGCAGTTCTTC
CASSQGPLAASYNEQFF
>TRBJ2-7|NA|TRBD1|TRBV18
TGTGCCAGCTCAACCCGGGACAGGGTCGGCGAGCAGTACTTC
CASSTRDRVGEQYF
>TRBJ1-4|NA|NA|TRBV7-9
TGTGCCAGCAGCCCCTCCCCCCTTCCCCGCGAAAAACTGTTTTTT
CASSPSPLPREKLFF